These 20 T cell receptor beta chains were sequenced from one sample in a study of T cells expressing NK-cell markers. Following a re-call of the 5' RACE reads, TCRdb has one entry per CDR3 protein and lacks DNA. The sample has fewer than 400,000 distinct CDR3 sequences. The specimen was blood T cells: a sorted CD56 or NKG2C T cell subset, CD4+ or CD8+ T cells, or bulk PBMC T cells (not recorded which). These receptors were collected from a woman aged 50 to 60 in good health.

The chain carries TRBV6-1 and TRBJ2-3; TCRdb returns TRBD2, unconfirmable since there is no DNA. The CDR3 is 13 amino acids. Germline V gives CDR1 MNHNS, CDR2 SASEGT. The CDR3 sequence: CASLAGVSDTQYF.

The J gene is TRBJ2-3, the V gene TRBV5-6; the D call from TCRdb, TRBD2, cannot be confirmed without DNA. In germline, CDR1 is SGHDT, CDR2 YYEEEE. The CDR3 sequence is 15 residues long. CDR3 amino acids: CASSHLGGLTDTQYF.

This sequence joins TRBV20-1 and TRBJ1-5; as DNA is missing, the TRBD1 call by TCRdb cannot be tested. The CDR3 sequence is 18 residues long. Germline V lookup: CDR1 DFQATT, CDR2 SNEGSKA (reference sequence). The chain's CDR3 is CSARDPNPYSGTLQPQHF.

The rearrangement links TRBV11-2 to TRBJ1-1; the D gene TCRdb calls, TRBD1, cannot be checked with no DNA. The CDR3 totals 14 residues. Germline assignment: CDR1 SGHAT and CDR2 FQNNGV. The CDR3 protein is CASSLEWGGGEAFF.

V and J are TRBV3-1 and TRBJ2-1. CDR3 length: 14 residues. Germline CDR1 is LGHDT and CDR2 is YNNKEL (reference sequence). The CDR3 here is CASSQDNKINEQFF.

The chain recombines TRBV5-1 with TRBJ1-6; checking the TCRdb D call of TRBD1 is not possible without DNA. The CDR3 extends over 15 amino acids. CDR1 SGHRS and CDR2 YFSETQ come from the germline V gene. CDR3 sequence: CASSLERLGDSPLHF.

The chain has TRBV6-4 and TRBJ2-1; there is no DNA to check the TCRdb D call of TRBD1. This CDR3 spans 14 amino acids. Germline V gene sequence: CDR1 MRHNA, CDR2 SNTAGT. CDR3 sequence reads: CASRGERGYGEQFF.

The chain links TRBV7-9 to TRBJ2-5. Looked up from germline, CDR1 is SEHNR and CDR2 is FQNEAQ (reference sequence). CDR3 length equals 15 residues. The CDR3 here is CASSLAGAYQETQYF.

This rearrangement joins TRBV24-1 to TRBJ2-5. CDR3 length equals 15 residues. Germline-derived CDR1 and CDR2 are KGHDR and SFDVKD. The CDR3 loop is CATSDLQTGGETQYF.

V usage is TRBV27 and J usage is TRBJ1-2. This CDR3 spans 12 amino acids. Germline V gene sequence: CDR1 MNHEY, CDR2 SMNVEV (reference sequence). The CDR3 loop reads CASRNGDSGYTF.

This rearrangement joins TRBV12-3 or TRBV12-4 to TRBJ1-5. This CDR3 is 13 amino acids long. The CDR3: CASSYLLGQPQHF.

The chain employs TRBV12-3 or TRBV12-4 and TRBJ1-5. The CDR3 spans 13 residues. The chain's CDR3 is CASSLAGNQPQHF.

The genes are TRBV3-1 and TRBJ2-2; TCRdb's assignment of TRBD1 cannot be checked, as there is no DNA. This CDR3 spans 14 amino acids. CDR1 is LGHDT and CDR2 is YNNKEL in the germline V gene (reference sequence). This chain's CDR3 is CASSQTRRDPWLFF.

This rearrangement joins TRBV7-6 to TRBJ2-2. The CDR3 has 13 residues. Looked up from germline, CDR1 is SGHVS and CDR2 is FNYEAQ. CDR3: CASSQDDTGELFF.

The CDR3 protein is CASLVASGLYGYTF. The rearrangement links TRBV19 to TRBJ1-2. CDR1 and CDR2 (germline): LNHDA, SQIVND (reference sequence). The CDR3 sequence is 14 residues long.

The V call is TRBV6-5, the J call TRBJ2-1; checking the TCRdb D call of TRBD2 is not possible without DNA. The CDR3 sequence is 14 residues long. Germline CDR1 MNHEY, CDR2 SVGAGI. The CDR3 sequence: CASTRGTSYNEQFF.

This chain links TRBV5-1 with TRBJ2-7; TCRdb returns TRBD1, unconfirmable since there is no DNA. The germline CDR1 and CDR2 sequences are SGHRS and YFSETQ. The CDR3 extends over 14 amino acids. The CDR3 loop reads CASSLQPGSYEQYF.

The chain recombines TRBV29-1 with TRBJ1-6. The CDR3 totals 13 residues. Germline V gene lookup returns CDR1 SQVTM and CDR2 ANQGSEA. The CDR3 protein is CSVGKTENSPLHF. The whole variable domain, filled in from reference TRBV29-1 and TRBJ1-6, reads SAVISQKPSRDICQRGTSLTIQCQVDSQVTMMFWYRQQPGQSLTLIATANQGSEATYESGFVIDKFPISRPNLTFSTLTVSNMSPEDSSIYLCSVGKTENSPLHFGNGTRLTVT.

This chain links TRBV5-1 with TRBJ2-7; no DNA is available, so the TRBD2 call from TCRdb remains unchecked. Per the germline V gene, CDR1 is SGHRS and CDR2 is YFSETQ. The CDR3 runs to 16 residues. CDR3 region: CASSTDGASVSYEQYF.

The chain uses TRBV14 and TRBJ2-1; the TRBD2 assignment by TCRdb is unverifiable without DNA. CDR1 and CDR2 from the germline V gene are SGHDN and FVKESK. The CDR3 loop spans 15 amino acids. The CDR3 protein is CASSQDYGTSVEQFF. The full variable domain, with the rest looked up from reference TRBV14 and TRBJ2-1, is EAGVTQFPSHSVIEKGQTVTLRCDPISGHDNLYWYRRVMGKEIKFLLHFVKESKQDESGMPNNRFLAERTGGTYSTLKVQPAELEDSGVYFCASSQDYGTSVEQFFGPGTRLTVL.